This T cell receptor (beta chain) was identified in a study of T-cell reconstitution after alpha-beta-depleted transplantation in children. The authors prepared the TCRbeta library with unique molecular identifiers. Each CDR3 protein is one row after TCRdb ran MiXCR on the PCR reads. The sample yields roughly 500,000 distinct CDR3 sequences, 32% seen once. Germline V lookup: CDR1 LGHNT, CDR2 FRNRAP. The CDR3 has 14 amino acids. Trimming took 4 bases from V and 9 from J, leaving 16 bases between them. This clonotype showed up just a few times. The sequenced sample was PBMCs from the stem cell graft donor, obtained from the stem cell graft. The clonotype originates from a human donor who donated a stem cell graft to a child with aplastic anemia. The rearrangement links TRBV12-5 to TRBJ2-1; maybe TRBD2 (7 bases). Here the CDR3 reads CASGYEGGGSEQFF. The CDR3 region has the DNA TGTGCTAGTGGTTACGAGGGCGGGGGCAGTGAGCAGTTCTTC.